Below are 32 T cell receptor beta chains sequenced from a single sample in a study of cytomegalovirus exposure and HLA in healthy donors (TCRdb year 2017). The library was built by means of the immunoSEQ multiplex PCR assay. For the multiplex PCR, a mixture combining 60 forward primers for TCR Vbeta segments and 13 reverse primers for TCR Jbeta segments was used. TCRdb's version of the immuneACCESS table is confined to in-frame rearrangements and falls short of the full clone set. An unresolved V gene accounts for under half of the shortfall where checked; the remainder is of unknown origin. This sample gives around 98,000 clones in total; about 76% of them show up just once. Together, the top ten hold approximately 8.4% of the sample. The sample taken for sequencing was PBMCs. The receptors derive from a human donor in good health.

This clone was recorded once. The V call is TRBV5-5, the J call TRBJ2-3; 7 nucleotides line up with TRBD2. This CDR3 contains 14 residues. V was pared by 5 bases and J by 6 bases, with 9 bases of the junction left unmatched. Per germline, CDR1 SGHKS and CDR2 YYEKEE (reference sequence). The CDR3 coding sequence is TGTGCCAGCAGGGTTCGGGCGGGAGAGGATACGCAGTATTTT. Residues: CASRVRAGEDTQYF.

CDR3 in amino acids: CASSLIRDSGNTIYF. In DNA form, the CDR3 reads TGTGCCAGCAGCTTAATACGGGACTCTGGAAACACCATATATTTT. The V gene is TRBV7-8, the J gene TRBJ1-3; D gene uncertain. The CDR3 consists of 15 residues. V shed 2 bases and J shed 0 bases, with 8 bases lying between them. From germline, CDR1 is SGHVS and CDR2 FQNEAQ.

This clone was observed a single time. The rearrangement links TRBV19 to TRBJ1-5, with D uncertain. The V end lost 5 bases, the J end lost 0 bases, and 8 bases lay between the germline ends. Germline V gene sequence: CDR1 LNHDA, CDR2 SQIVND (reference sequence). The CDR3 sequence is 14 residues long. CDR3 in amino acids: CASSRDNSNQPQHF. In DNA form, the CDR3 reads TGTGCCAGTAGTCGTGACAATAGCAATCAGCCCCAGCATTTT.

This chain joins TRBV19 and TRBJ1-5, with a weak D call TRBD1 (5 bases). Germline V gene data show CDR1 as LNHDA and CDR2 as SQIVND (reference sequence). The CDR3 runs to 16 residues. The germline V and J ends were trimmed by 9 bases and 2 bases, with 20 bases remaining between them. The CDR3 coding sequence is TGTGCCAGCCTCGCGGGGGGGAGGGTTGGCAATCAGCCCCAGCATTTT. It translates to CASLAGGRVGNQPQHF.

The gene calls are TRBV11-2 and TRBJ2-1; 7 nucleotides line up with TRBD2. The CDR3 totals 17 residues. Germline assignment: CDR1 SGHAT and CDR2 FQNNGV. V trimming: 5 bases; J trimming: 6 bases; junction bases outside the gene matches: 16. In nucleotides, the CDR3 is TGTGCCAGCAGCCCCCACCCGGGGGGAGGGCCGACCAATGAGCAGTTCTTC. Its translation: CASSPHPGGGPTNEQFF.

The V gene is TRBV6-6, the J gene TRBJ2-2, with 13 bases identical to TRBD2. The CDR3 sequence is 15 residues long. Unmatched junction bases numbered 2, after V lost 5 bases and J lost 5 bases. Germline CDR1 is MNHNY and CDR2 is SVGAGI (reference sequence). The CDR3 DNA sequence: TGTGCCAGCAGTCCACTAGCGGGGGGGACCGGGGAGCTGTTTTTT. This sequence encodes CASSPLAGGTGELFF.

This clone is a singleton in its sample. This chain links TRBV12-5 with TRBJ1-1; 10 bases are a match to TRBD1. With 6 bases clipped from V and 4 bases from J, the junction kept 8 bases outside the gene matches. Germline V gene sequence: CDR1 LGHNT, CDR2 FRNRAP. The CDR3 runs to 15 residues. CDR3 nucleotides: TGTGCTAGTGGCCGCGACAGGGGGCTGAGCACTGAAGCTTTCTTT. Amino acids: CASGRDRGLSTEAFF.

The V gene is TRBV7-9, the J gene TRBJ2-7; 15 nucleotides line up with TRBD2. V dropped 5 bases and J dropped 6; count of bases not matched to a gene: 14. The CDR3 consists of 18 residues. Germline V lookup: CDR1 SEHNR, CDR2 FQNEAQ (reference sequence). CDR3: CASSLRTSGRELTGEQYF. DNA of the CDR3: TGTGCCAGCAGCCTCCGGACTAGCGGGAGGGAATTAACGGGCGAGCAGTACTTC. Drawing the rest from reference TRBV7-9 and TRBJ2-7, the complete variable domain is DTGVSQNPRHKITKRGQNVTFRCDPISEHNRLYWYRQTLGQGPEFLTYFQNEAQLEKSRLLSDRFSAERPKGSFSTLEIQRTEQGDSAMYLCASSLRTSGRELTGEQYFGPGTRLTVT.

The chain combines TRBV6-5 with TRBJ1-1, with a weak D call TRBD1 (5 bases). V lost 10 bases, J lost 1 base, and 13 bases lay in between. CDR3 length: 13 residues. Per germline, CDR1 MNHEY and CDR2 SVGAGI. In DNA form, the CDR3 reads TGTGCCATCCGTAGGGGAAAGAACACTGAAGCTTTCTTT. The encoded protein is CAIRRGKNTEAFF.

This clone was counted only a few times. The chain couples TRBV6-5 to TRBJ2-7; D gene ambiguous. CDR3 size: 13 residues. Looked up from germline, CDR1 is MNHEY and CDR2 is SVGAGI. Between the trimmed V and J ends, which lost 7 bases and 4 bases, there was a span of 14 bases. Here the CDR3 reads CASMRLARYEQYF. As DNA, the CDR3 is TGTGCCAGCATGAGACTCGCGCGGTACGAGCAGTACTTC.

The chain uses TRBV27 and TRBJ1-5; the D gene is possibly TRBD1 (5 bases). Trimming cost V 8 bases and J 0 bases, with 11 bases left between them. The CDR3 is 14 amino acids. Germline CDR1 is MNHEY and CDR2 is SMNVEV (reference sequence). This CDR3 reads CASSGGDSNQPQHF. CDR3 DNA sequence: TGTGCCAGCTCCGGGGGGGATAGCAATCAGCCCCAGCATTTT.

This chain connects TRBV7-9 to TRBJ2-1; 7 nucleotides agree with TRBD1. Germline-derived CDR1 and CDR2 are SEHNR and FQNEAQ (reference sequence). J lost 9 bases, V lost 3 bases, and 17 bases had no gene match. The CDR3 runs 17 residues. For the CDR3, the DNA is TGTGCCAGCAGCTTTCCGGCCGGGGACAGCCGGGCGGGTGAGCAGTTCTTC. This translates into CASSFPAGDSRAGEQFF.

The J gene is TRBJ2-1, the V gene TRBV7-9, with TRBD2 matching 10 bases. The CDR3 covers 18 residues. J was trimmed by 7 bases and V by 1 base; bases with no gene match: 13. The germline gives CDR1 SEHNR, CDR2 FQNEAQ (reference sequence). CDR3 in DNA: TGTGCCAGCAGCTTAGGCCTAGCGGGAGATCGGCGAGATAATGAGCAGTTCTTC. Its translation is CASSLGLAGDRRDNEQFF.

This chain links TRBV6-5 with TRBJ2-7; D is unresolved. The ends were cut back, 2 bases at V and 2 bases at J, with 7 bases in the middle. From germline, CDR1 is MNHEY and CDR2 SVGAGI. This CDR3 has 13 amino acids. CDR3 DNA sequence: TGTGCCAGCAGTTACGGTCCAGCCTACGAGCAGTACTTC. It encodes CASSYGPAYEQYF.

The rearrangement joins TRBV19 to TRBJ1-2, with a weak D call TRBD1 (6 bases). CDR1 and CDR2 (germline): LNHDA, SQIVND (reference sequence). This CDR3 has 16 amino acids. V was shortened by 3 bases and J by 4 bases, with 18 bases between the two germline ends. In DNA, the CDR3 is TGTGCCAGTAGTATTAACCCTCAGGGGTTCACCTATGGCTACACCTTC. It yields the protein CASSINPQGFTYGYTF. Full variable domain (rest looked up from reference TRBV19 and TRBJ1-2): DGGITQSPKYLFRKEGQNVTLSCEQNLNHDAMYWYRQDPGQGLRLIYYSQIVNDFQKGDIAEGYSVSREKKESFPLTVTSAQKNPTAFYLCASSINPQGFTYGYTFGSGTRLTVV.

This clone came up once. The chain uses TRBV18 and TRBJ2-7; 7 nucleotides agree with TRBD1. Germline lookup yields CDR1 KGHSH and CDR2 LQKENI. This CDR3 is built from 15 residues. J was trimmed by 1 base and V by 2 bases; bases with no gene match: 5. The DNA of the CDR3 is TGTGCCAGCTCACCAAAGACAGGGAGTTCCTACGAGCAGTACTTC. Amino acid sequence: CASSPKTGSSYEQYF.

This clone appeared once. This chain joins TRBV5-1 and TRBJ2-1; D possibly corresponds to TRBD1 (6 bases). There are 14 residues in the CDR3. V was cut by 4 bases and J by 4 bases, with 12 bases left in between. Germline CDR1 and CDR2: SGHRS and YFSETQ. CDR3 sequence (DNA): TGCGCCAGCAGCAGACGACAGGATTACAATGAGCAGTTCTTC. Residues: CASSRRQDYNEQFF.

A note on this clone: A junction end diverges from the germline sequence, so it may reflect a read error. The V call is TRBV7-2, the J call TRBJ1-5; D might be TRBD1 (5 bases). Looked up from germline, CDR1 is SGHTA and CDR2 is FQGNSA. The CDR3 is made up of 16 amino acids. CDR3: CASSLAGGISNQPQHF. For the CDR3, the DNA is TGTGCCAGCAGCCTAGCGGGGGGAATTAGCAATCAGCCCCAGCATTTT. Based on the CDR3 plus reference TRBV7-2 and TRBJ1-5, the full variable domain is GAGVSQSPSNKVTEKGKDVELRCDPISGHTALYWYRQSLGQGLEFLIYFQGNSAPDKSGLPSDRFSAERTGGSVSTLTIQRTQQEDSAVYLCASSLAGGISNQPQHFGDGTRLSIL.

The chain couples TRBV29-1 to TRBJ2-7, with a tentative D call TRBD1 (6 bases). The CDR3 runs to 15 residues. Germline-derived CDR1 and CDR2 are SQVTM and ANQGSEA. V was clipped by 0 bases and J by 5 bases, with 17 bases between them. CDR3 residues: CSVEDGRGAINEQYF. The DNA for the CDR3 is TGCAGCGTTGAAGATGGCAGGGGCGCAATTAACGAGCAGTACTTC.

Many counts were recorded for this clone. The chain couples TRBV5-6 to TRBJ2-3; 8 nucleotides align to TRBD2. The J segment lost 2 bases and the V segment lost 3 bases, leaving 5 bases of the junction unmatched. CDR3 length: 15 amino acids. The germline CDR1 and CDR2 sequences are SGHDT and YYEEEE. CDR3 protein: CASSYLAGTTDTQYF. The DNA for the CDR3 is TGTGCCAGCAGCTATTTAGCGGGGACCACAGATACGCAGTATTTT.

This rearrangement joins TRBV7-2 to TRBJ2-2, with 11 positions matching TRBD2. The CDR3 extends over 16 amino acids. V was pared by 5 bases and J by 3 bases, with 5 bases of the junction left unmatched. Germline CDR1 reads SGHTA; CDR2 reads FQGNSA. CDR3 in amino acids: CASSQGTSGHTGELFF. For the CDR3, the DNA is TGTGCCAGCAGCCAAGGGACTAGCGGCCACACCGGGGAGCTGTTTTTT.

The chain recombines TRBV7-2 with TRBJ2-5; the D is unclear. V was trimmed by 1 base and J by 2 bases, leaving 11 bases between them. The CDR3 is made up of 15 amino acids. The germline V gene has CDR1 SGHTA and CDR2 FQGNSA. CDR3: CASSLVPQLQETQYF. As DNA, the CDR3 is TGTGCCAGCAGCTTAGTCCCACAGCTACAAGAGACCCAGTACTTC.

This clone was detected only a few times. V is TRBV4-1 and J is TRBJ1-1; D gene unclear. CDR1 is MGHRA, CDR2 YSYEKL, per germline. The CDR3 contains 15 residues. With 0 bases removed from V and 1 base from J, the gap between germline ends came to 9 bases. Here the CDR3 reads CASSQERGQNTEAFF. The CDR3 nucleotides are TGCGCCAGCAGCCAAGAAAGAGGTCAGAACACTGAAGCTTTCTTT.

On this clone: At one end, the junction sequence differs from germline, possibly due to a read error. This chain uses TRBV7-9 with TRBJ1-1; 7 bases are a match to TRBD1. Germline V gene lookup returns CDR1 SEHNR and CDR2 FQNEAQ (reference sequence). The CDR3 has 15 amino acids. The CDR3 reads CSSSRLGQLNTEAFF. CDR3 nucleotide sequence: TGTTCCAGCAGCCGGTTGGGACAGTTGAACACTGAAGCTTTCTTT.

V and J are TRBV18 and TRBJ1-1, with 12 bases identical to TRBD1. The CDR3 has 18 amino acids. With V trimmed by 2 bases and J by 1 base, 8 bases remained unmatched. Germline loops: CDR1 KGHSH, CDR2 LQKENI. The CDR3, as DNA: TGTGCCAGCTCACCAACTGCCGGGACAGGGGGCGCGAACACTGAAGCTTTCTTT. Translated, it gives CASSPTAGTGGANTEAFF. The full variable domain, rest sourced from reference TRBV18 and TRBJ1-1, is NAGVMQNPRHLVRRRGQEARLRCSPMKGHSHVYWYRQLPEEGLKFMVYLQKENIIDESGMPKERFSAEFPKEGPSILRIQQVVRGDSAAYFCASSPTAGTGGANTEAFFGQGTRLTVV.

The genes are TRBV7-2 and TRBJ2-7; 9 positions agree with TRBD2. The length of the CDR3 is 16 residues. With 5 bases clipped from V and 0 bases from J, the junction kept 8 bases outside the gene matches. The germline V gene encodes CDR1 SGHTA and CDR2 FQGNSA. The CDR3 sequence is CASSPLNSGSSYEQYF. DNA for the CDR3: TGTGCCAGCAGCCCCTTGAATAGCGGGAGCTCCTACGAGCAGTACTTC.

The chain couples TRBV10-3 to TRBJ1-3; TRBD1 agrees at 7 bases. Trimming removed 4 bases from V and 0 bases from J; junction bases left unmatched: 3. The CDR3 spans 15 residues. Germline V gene lookup returns CDR1 ENHRY and CDR2 SYGVKD. CDR3 region: CAISGQGGSGNTIYF. For the CDR3, the DNA is TGTGCCATCAGTGGACAGGGCGGCTCTGGAAACACCATATATTTT.

For the CDR3, the DNA is TGTGCCAGCAGTTACTACACGACAGGGAATAATTCACCCCTCCACTTT. Its protein product is CASSYYTTGNNSPLHF. The chain joins TRBV6-5 to TRBJ1-6; 7 nucleotides agree with TRBD1. V shed 1 base and J 5 bases; nucleotides not matched to a gene: 5. The CDR3 sequence is 16 residues long. Germline CDR1 and CDR2: MNHEY and SVGAGI.

This clone was seen a single time. This chain links TRBV18 with TRBJ2-5; TRBD2 agrees at 7 bases. Germline assignment: CDR1 KGHSH and CDR2 LQKENI. Unmatched junction bases numbered 13, after V lost 2 bases and J lost 4 bases. The length of the CDR3 is 17 residues. Here the CDR3 DNA reads TGTGCCAGCTCACCATTACCGCCACCGACGGGGGGAGAGACCCAGTACTTC. Amino acids: CASSPLPPPTGGETQYF.

Written as DNA, the CDR3 is TGCGCCAGCAGCTTGAACGGGGGGACGAACACCGGGGAGCTGTTTTTT. Amino acids: CASSLNGGTNTGELFF. The chain employs TRBV5-1 and TRBJ2-2, with 7 bases that match TRBD2. Germline V lookup: CDR1 SGHRS, CDR2 YFSETQ. This CDR3 contains 16 residues. V gave up 1 base and J gave up 0 bases; unmatched junction bases: 3. Full variable domain (missing parts from reference TRBV5-1 and TRBJ2-2): KAGVTQTPRYLIKTRGQQVTLSCSPISGHRSVSWYQQTPGQGLQFLFEYFSETQRNKGNFPGRFSGRQFSNSRSEMNVSTLELGDSALYLCASSLNGGTNTGELFFGEGSRLTVL.

The V call is TRBV10-2, the J call TRBJ1-5, with D uncertain. V was pared by 5 bases and J by 3 bases, with 11 bases between. The CDR3 length is 14 residues. Germline CDR1 reads WSHSY; CDR2 reads SAAADI. CDR3 nucleotides: TGCGCCAGCAGTTTTGGAGCGACCAATCAGCCCCAGCATTTT. Its translation: CASSFGATNQPQHF.

The chain carries TRBV27 and TRBJ1-2, with a possible D match to TRBD1 (5 bases). Germline loops: CDR1 MNHEY, CDR2 SMNVEV (reference sequence). The CDR3 sequence is 14 residues long. The germline V and J ends were trimmed by 3 bases and 7 bases, with 15 bases remaining between them. CDR3: CASSFLAGKAGYTF. Here the CDR3 DNA reads TGTGCCAGCAGTTTCTTAGCAGGGAAAGCTGGCTACACCTTC.